This entry is about one T cell receptor beta chain. Germline V CDR1 and CDR2: SEHNR, FQNEAQ (reference sequence). V shed 3 bases and J 5 bases; nucleotides not matched to a gene: 9. The CDR3 has 16 residues. These data come from a study of blood T cell repertoires in COVID-19. About the study: Samples taken during acute and convalescent COVID-19 were collected in the United States, Italy and Spain. T cells, B-cell-depleted T cells, or PBMCs provided the cDNA or gDNA that served as material.

Per the original data handling: For nucleated cells, counts were estimated from reference gene primer amplification. Here immunoSEQ multiplex PCR was the method, and the copy in TCRdb shows in-frame clones only, minus some. The DNA gave D and trimming, while V, J and clone size come from that table. Found here are about 45,000 clones, around 82% of them singletons; the top ten hold roughly 33%. The source material was peripheral blood. This TCR came from a woman aged 80 or older with acute or convalescent COVID-19. The genes are TRBV7-9 and TRBJ2-2; 7 nucleotides align to TRBD1. CDR3 loop: CASSLNRGGYTGELFF. Written as DNA, the CDR3 is TGTGCCAGCAGCTTGAACAGGGGTGGATATACCGGGGAGCTGTTTTTT. Supplemented by reference TRBV7-9 and TRBJ2-2, the full variable domain reads DTGVSQNPRHKITKRGQNVTFRCDPISEHNRLYWYRQTLGQGPEFLTYFQNEAQLEKSRLLSDRFSAERPKGSFSTLEIQRTEQGDSAMYLCASSLNRGGYTGELFFGEGSRLTVL.